This passage covers 10 T cell receptor beta chains from one sample sequenced in a study of T cell responses to AZD1222 COVID-19 vaccine. Using immunoSEQ multiplex PCR, the repertoire was profiled, and TCRdb retains in-frame clones only, with some absent. The sample shows approximately 100,000 clones, about nine tenths of them seen only once. The specimen comprised peripheral blood, sampled on day 0 of AZD1222 vaccination. The origin of the receptors is an adult in good health.

The rearrangement joins TRBV4-3 to TRBJ1-4, with 8 nucleotides matching TRBD1. CDR3 length equals 14 residues. Germline V gene data show CDR1 as LGHNA and CDR2 as YSLEER. Losses at the gene ends were 1 base for V and 5 bases for J; bases not matched to a gene: 0. The CDR3 DNA is TGCGCCAGCAGCCAAGGACAGGGGAATGAAAAACTGTTTTTT. It translates to CASSQGQGNEKLFF.

This chain links TRBV7-2 with TRBJ2-2; tentatively, D is TRBD1 or TRBD2 (5 bases each). Between the trimmed V and J ends, which lost 5 bases and 5 bases, there was a span of 15 bases. This CDR3 has 15 residues. CDR1 is SGHTA, CDR2 FQGNSA, per germline. CDR3 sequence reads: CASSPGPISTGELFF. The CDR3, as DNA: TGTGCCAGCAGCCCGGGACCAATCTCAACCGGGGAGCTGTTTTTT.

The rearrangement joins TRBV2 to TRBJ1-6; 10 bases map to TRBD1. V lost 6 bases to trimming and J lost 13 bases; unmatched junction nucleotides: 9. The germline gives CDR1 SNHLY, CDR2 FYNNEI. CDR3 length: 14 amino acids. CDR3 protein: CASRFDRGRYPLHF. CDR3 nucleotide sequence: TGTGCCAGCAGGTTCGACAGGGGGCGTTATCCCCTCCACTTT.

Only one count was recorded for this clone. The chain combines TRBV11-2 with TRBJ2-7, with a weak D call TRBD2 (5 bases). V dropped 1 base and J dropped 2 bases, with 12 bases sitting between them. CDR1 is SGHAT, CDR2 FQNNGV, per germline. This CDR3 has 15 amino acids. The CDR3: CASSLGEPAPYEQYF. The CDR3 nucleotides are TGTGCCAGCAGCTTAGGGGAGCCCGCACCCTACGAGCAGTACTTC.

CDR3 DNA sequence: TGTGCCAGCAGCGGACTATCGGGACAGACAAGGAATGAGCAGTTCTTC. As protein: CASSGLSGQTRNEQFF. The chain is built from TRBV5-6 and TRBJ2-1; perhaps TRBD1 as D (7 bases). Germline V gene sequence: CDR1 SGHDT, CDR2 YYEEEE. The ends were cut back, 4 bases at V and 7 bases at J, with 21 bases in the middle. The CDR3 sequence is 16 residues long.

V usage is TRBV7-9 and J usage is TRBJ2-7; 7 positions agree with TRBD1. V gave up 4 bases and J gave up 2 bases; unmatched junction bases: 2. The CDR3 sequence is 13 residues long. Germline V lookup: CDR1 SEHNR, CDR2 FQNEAQ (reference sequence). The CDR3 nucleotides read TGTGCCAGCAGCTCGACAGGGACCTACGAGCAGTACTTC. As protein: CASSSTGTYEQYF.

This clone occurred once. J is TRBJ2-1 and V is TRBV7-3; D is possibly TRBD2 (6 bases). CDR3 size: 13 residues. Germline V lookup: CDR1 SGHTA, CDR2 FQGTGA. The germline V and J ends were trimmed by 0 bases and 10 bases, with 10 bases remaining between them. The CDR3: CASSLTEGREQFF. The CDR3 DNA reads as TGTGCCAGCAGCTTAACGGAGGGGCGGGAGCAGTTCTTC.

The chain carries TRBV30 and TRBJ2-1; tentatively, D is TRBD2 (6 bases). Trimming shortened V by 2 bases and J by 0 bases, and 11 bases separated the two germline ends. The length of the CDR3 is 15 residues. CDR1 is GTSNPN and CDR2 is SVGIG in the germline V gene (reference sequence). CDR3 coding DNA: TGTGCCTGGAGTCTGGGACTTAGCTCCTACAATGAGCAGTTCTTC. Its protein is CAWSLGLSSYNEQFF.

The chain has TRBV18 and TRBJ2-7, with a weak D call TRBD1 (6 bases). CDR3 length: 16 residues. Germline V gives CDR1 KGHSH, CDR2 LQKENI. Deletions cut 3 bases from V and 1 base from J, with 16 bases between. CDR3 region: CASSPSQGSQSYEQYF. CDR3 DNA: TGTGCCAGCTCACCTTCCCAGGGGTCCCAATCCTACGAGCAGTACTTC.

The chain combines TRBV11-2 with TRBJ2-7; D not resolved. The CDR3 sequence is 13 residues long. The V gene lost 3 bases and the J gene lost 7 bases, with 13 bases spanning the gap. Germline CDR1 reads SGHAT; CDR2 reads FQNNGV. The CDR3 is CASSLDFFGEQYF. The CDR3, as DNA: TGTGCCAGCAGCTTGGATTTTTTCGGGGAGCAGTACTTC.